The 22 T cell receptor beta chains below all came from one sample that was sequenced in a study of cytomegalovirus exposure and HLA in healthy donors (dated by TCRdb to 2016 to 2017). The library came from the immunoSEQ multiplex PCR assay. TCRdb retrieved this table from immuneACCESS and kept in-frame rearrangements only. Not all clones are present; in checked studies, unresolved V genes account for under half, and no reason is known for the remainder. The sample profile shows 250,000 to 350,000 clones; approximately 87% of them were found once. The top ten clones comprise around 0.9% of the sample. Sequencing was carried out using PBMCs. These receptors all stem from a young woman in good health and CMV-seronegative.

The chain combines TRBV27 with TRBJ2-2; D not certain. Germline loops: CDR1 MNHEY, CDR2 SMNVEV (reference sequence). This CDR3 comprises 14 residues. V shed 1 base and J shed 5 bases, with 8 bases lying between them. The CDR3 coding sequence is TGTGCCAGCAGTTTATACAGTTGGACCGGGGAGCTGTTTTTT. Protein: CASSLYSWTGELFF.

The rearrangement links TRBV28 to TRBJ1-2; 7 bases match TRBD1. The V segment lost 5 bases and the J segment 6 bases; nucleotides outside the gene matches: 9. This CDR3 has 14 amino acids. Germline-derived CDR1 and CDR2 are MDHEN and SYDVKM. The CDR3 loop reads CASSKAPTGNGYTF. The CDR3, as DNA: TGTGCCAGCAGTAAAGCCCCGACAGGGAATGGCTACACCTTC.

The chain joins TRBV11-3 to TRBJ2-7; 7 bases are shared with TRBD1. After removal of 2 bases from V and 6 bases from J, the junction contained 10 bases not matched to a gene. CDR1 and CDR2 (germline): SGHNT, YENEEA. This CDR3 region has 15 residues. The CDR3 spells CASSLQQPRGSEQYF. CDR3 sequence (DNA): TGTGCCAGCAGCTTACAGCAGCCCAGGGGGAGCGAGCAGTACTTC.

This chain joins TRBV28 and TRBJ2-7; 7 positions agree with TRBD2. The CDR3 covers 15 residues. With 6 bases clipped from V and 3 bases from J, the junction kept 11 bases outside the gene matches. Germline CDR1 MDHEN, CDR2 SYDVKM. CDR3 bases: TGTGCCAGCAGCTCCCCAAATCTAGCGGTCTACGAGCAGTACTTC. Translating gives CASSSPNLAVYEQYF. Supplemented by reference TRBV28 and TRBJ2-7, the full variable domain reads DVKVTQSSRYLVKRTGEKVFLECVQDMDHENMFWYRQDPGLGLRLIYFSYDVKMKEKGDIPEGYSVSREKKERFSLILESASTNQTSMYLCASSSPNLAVYEQYFGPGTRLTVT.

V gene TRBV6-4 combines with J gene TRBJ1-6; no firm D call. V was shortened by 2 bases and J by 8 bases, with 13 bases between the two germline ends. Looked up from germline, CDR1 is MRHNA and CDR2 is SNTAGT. The CDR3 is 15 residues long. The CDR3 bases are TGTGCCAGCAGTGACGGCACCGGGATGGATTCACCCCTCCACTTT. Protein: CASSDGTGMDSPLHF.

J is TRBJ1-5 and V is TRBV28; 9 nucleotides line up with TRBD1. Germline CDR1 MDHEN, CDR2 SYDVKM. V lost 5 bases, J lost 3 bases, and 8 bases stayed unmatched. The CDR3 is 16 amino acids. CDR3 region: CASSTRQGVYNQPQHF. CDR3 DNA sequence: TGTGCCAGCAGTACACGACAGGGGGTCTACAATCAGCCCCAGCATTTT. The full variable domain, in which reference TRBV28 and TRBJ1-5 provide the parts outside the CDR3, is DVKVTQSSRYLVKRTGEKVFLECVQDMDHENMFWYRQDPGLGLRLIYFSYDVKMKEKGDIPEGYSVSREKKERFSLILESASTNQTSMYLCASSTRQGVYNQPQHFGDGTRLSIL.

This clone showed up many times. The chain combines TRBV7-8 with TRBJ2-7, with 7 bases fitting TRBD1. Losses at the gene ends were 3 bases for V and 0 bases for J; bases not matched to a gene: 5. The CDR3 runs 15 residues. Looked up from germline, CDR1 is SGHVS and CDR2 is FQNEAQ. The CDR3, as DNA: TGTGCCAGCAGCTTCGTACAGGGGCCCTCCTACGAGCAGTACTTC. It is translated as CASSFVQGPSYEQYF.

V and J are TRBV30 and TRBJ2-3; TRBD1 aligns across 12 bases. Per the germline V gene, CDR1 is GTSNPN and CDR2 is SVGIG (reference sequence). The CDR3 totals 15 residues. With 0 bases clipped from V and 4 bases from J, the junction kept 2 bases outside the gene matches. The CDR3 coding sequence is TGTGCCTGGAGTGTAGGGACAGGGGGCGCAGATACGCAGTATTTT. Translating it yields CAWSVGTGGADTQYF. The full variable domain, in which reference TRBV30 and TRBJ2-3 provide the parts outside the CDR3, is SQTIHQWPATLVQPVGSPLSLECTVEGTSNPNLYWYRQAAGRGLQLLFYSVGIGQISSEVPQNLSASRPQDRQFILSSKKLLLSDSGFYLCAWSVGTGGADTQYFGPGTRLTVL.

The rearrangement joins TRBV5-6 to TRBJ2-1, with TRBD1 matching 7 bases. Unmatched junction bases numbered 4, after V lost 4 bases and J lost 6 bases. This CDR3 region has 13 residues. Germline CDR1 and CDR2: SGHDT and YYEEEE. CDR3 DNA: TGTGCCAGCAGCCGACAGGGCGGCAATGAGCAGTTCTTC. The encoded protein is CASSRQGGNEQFF. The full variable domain, in which reference TRBV5-6 and TRBJ2-1 provide the parts outside the CDR3, is DAGVTQSPTHLIKTRGQQVTLRCSPKSGHDTVSWYQQALGQGPQFIFQYYEEEERQRGNFPDRFSGHQFPNYSSELNVNALLLGDSALYLCASSRQGGNEQFFGPGTRLTVL.

J is TRBJ1-1 and V is TRBV30; the D gene is possibly TRBD1 (5 bases). CDR1 is GTSNPN and CDR2 is SVGIG in the germline V gene (reference sequence). This CDR3 has 11 amino acids. V was pared by 1 base and J by 11 bases, with 11 bases between. This CDR3 reads CAWSGREGAFF. The CDR3 DNA reads TGTGCCTGGAGTGGACGGGAGGGGGCTTTCTTT.

This clone was counted many times. The rearrangement joins TRBV7-8 to TRBJ1-2; no clear D. The CDR3 sequence is 12 residues long. Germline CDR1 reads SGHVS; CDR2 reads FQNEAQ. With 3 bases removed from V and 7 bases from J, the gap between germline ends came to 9 bases. The CDR3 sequence: CASSFGVSGYTF. CDR3 DNA sequence: TGTGCCAGCAGCTTCGGGGTTTCTGGCTACACCTTC.

This chain joins TRBV4-3 and TRBJ2-2; 13 bases fit TRBD2. Per germline, CDR1 LGHNA and CDR2 YSLEER. This CDR3 contains 18 residues. J gave up 0 bases and V 3 bases, and 4 bases lay outside the gene matches. CDR3 loop: CASSHQGLAGTNTGELFF. In nucleotides, the CDR3 is TGCGCCAGCAGCCACCAGGGACTAGCGGGGACGAACACCGGGGAGCTGTTTTTT.

V gene TRBV29-1 combines with J gene TRBJ2-3, with a possible D match to TRBD2 (6 bases). The CDR3 totals 15 residues. Trimming took off 4 bases at V and 0 bases at J, with 14 bases between the two ends. The germline gives CDR1 SQVTM, CDR2 ANQGSEA. The CDR3 loop reads CSVALGGTSTDTQYF. The CDR3 DNA reads as TGCAGCGTTGCACTTGGCGGGACTAGCACAGATACGCAGTATTTT.

This clone was observed a single time. The chain uses TRBV10-1 and TRBJ2-1; D is ambiguous. CDR3 length: 13 amino acids. V was clipped by 3 bases and J by 6 bases, with 9 bases between them. Germline assignment: CDR1 WNHNN and CDR2 SYGVQD (reference sequence). The CDR3 coding sequence is TGCGCCAGCAGTGATGAGGCTTCCAATGAGCAGTTCTTC. Translated, it gives CASSDEASNEQFF.

Details on this clone: At one boundary the junction diverges from the germline segment, which might be a read error. This CDR3 is CASSPTVSPPLF. The CDR3 DNA reads as TGTGCCAGCAGCCCCACGGTCTCTCCACCCCTCTTC. V and J are TRBV7-2 and TRBJ1-2; D is ambiguous. The CDR3 is 12 amino acids. From germline, CDR1 is SGHTA and CDR2 FQGNSA.

This rearrangement joins TRBV6-5 to TRBJ1-5; 7 bases align to TRBD1. Per germline, CDR1 MNHEY and CDR2 SVGAGI. The CDR3 contains 15 residues. V lost 5 bases, J lost 0 bases, and 4 bases stayed unmatched. As DNA, the CDR3 is TGTGCCAGCAGTCAAGACAGGGTTAGCAATCAGCCCCAGCATTTT. Its translation: CASSQDRVSNQPQHF.

This clone occurred a few times. The chain carries TRBV30 and TRBJ2-1; tentatively, D is TRBD2 (6 bases). The germline gives CDR1 GTSNPN, CDR2 SVGIG (reference sequence). The V and J ends lost 3 bases and 4 bases respectively, with 13 bases between them. This CDR3 is 14 amino acids long. CDR3 loop: CAWREGEVYNEQFF. DNA of the CDR3: TGTGCCTGGAGGGAGGGAGAGGTTTACAATGAGCAGTTCTTC.

V usage is TRBV27 and J usage is TRBJ2-5; possible D gene TRBD1, 6 bases. This CDR3 contains 15 residues. CDR1 is MNHEY, CDR2 SMNVEV, per germline (reference sequence). V was pared by 8 bases and J by 7 bases, with 23 bases between. In nucleotides, the CDR3 is TGTGCCAGCGCCGCCGGGACATCGAGAGGTGGGACCCAGTACTTC. Protein product: CASAAGTSRGGTQYF.

The chain recombines TRBV14 with TRBJ2-2; 9 bases are a match to TRBD1. There are 16 residues in the CDR3. J was trimmed by 4 bases and V by 2 bases; bases with no gene match: 5. Germline loops: CDR1 SGHDN, CDR2 FVKESK. The CDR3 loop is CASSQWGQGGTGELFF. The CDR3 coding sequence is TGTGCCAGCAGCCAATGGGGACAGGGAGGCACCGGGGAGCTGTTTTTT. The full variable domain, rest sourced from reference TRBV14 and TRBJ2-2, is EAGVTQFPSHSVIEKGQTVTLRCDPISGHDNLYWYRRVMGKEIKFLLHFVKESKQDESGMPNNRFLAERTGGTYSTLKVQPAELEDSGVYFCASSQWGQGGTGELFFGEGSRLTVL.

The rearrangement joins TRBV5-1 to TRBJ2-5; no firm D call. This CDR3 is built from 13 residues. V lost 2 bases and J lost 2, with 7 bases in between. The germline CDR1 and CDR2 sequences are SGHRS and YFSETQ. CDR3 nucleotides: TGCGCCAGCAGCTTAACACCTCAAGAGACCCAGTACTTC. Residues: CASSLTPQETQYF.

Regarding this clone: The sample contains more than one DNA sequence encoding this CDR3. The chain has TRBV5-1 and TRBJ2-7, with 7 bases lining up with TRBD2. The germline V gene has CDR1 SGHRS and CDR2 YFSETQ. V was pared by 0 bases and J by 5 bases, with 14 bases of the junction left unmatched. The length of the CDR3 is 17 residues. The CDR3 region has the DNA TGCGCCAGCAGCTTGGTCCATCGTTGGGACTACGGCCACGAGCAGTACTTC. Its protein product is CASSLVHRWDYGHEQYF.

The chain joins TRBV7-8 to TRBJ1-2; 12 bases are a match to TRBD1. This CDR3 spans 19 amino acids. Trimming at V came to 4 bases and at J to 4 bases, leaving 16 bases not matched to a gene. Germline V gives CDR1 SGHVS, CDR2 FQNEAQ. The CDR3 is CASSSLLGDRGLDFYGYTF. The CDR3 nucleotides are TGTGCCAGCAGCTCCCTGCTCGGGGACAGGGGGCTTGACTTCTATGGCTACACCTTC.